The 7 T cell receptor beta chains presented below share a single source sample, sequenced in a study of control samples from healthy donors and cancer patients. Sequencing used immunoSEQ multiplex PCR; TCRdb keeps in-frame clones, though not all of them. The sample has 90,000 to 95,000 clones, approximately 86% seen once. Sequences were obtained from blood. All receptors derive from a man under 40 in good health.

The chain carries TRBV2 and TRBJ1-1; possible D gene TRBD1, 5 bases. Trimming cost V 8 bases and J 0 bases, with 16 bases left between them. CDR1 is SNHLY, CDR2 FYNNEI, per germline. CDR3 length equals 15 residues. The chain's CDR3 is CASGPRRGMNTEAFF. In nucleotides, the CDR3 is TGTGCCAGCGGACCAAGGAGGGGCATGAACACTGAAGCTTTCTTT.

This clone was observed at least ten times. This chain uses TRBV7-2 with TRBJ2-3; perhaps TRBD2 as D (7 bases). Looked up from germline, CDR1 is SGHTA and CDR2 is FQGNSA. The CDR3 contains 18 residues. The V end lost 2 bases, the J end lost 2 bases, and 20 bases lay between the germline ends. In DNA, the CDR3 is TGTGCCAGCAGCTTAAAGCGGGGTGGGGGGGCCCACACAGATACGCAGTATTTT. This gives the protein CASSLKRGGGAHTDTQYF.

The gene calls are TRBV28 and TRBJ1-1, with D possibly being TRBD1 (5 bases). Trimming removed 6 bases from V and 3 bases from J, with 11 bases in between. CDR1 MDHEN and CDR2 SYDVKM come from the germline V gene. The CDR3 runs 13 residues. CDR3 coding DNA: TGTGCCAGCAGCTCCCCGGGGGACACTGAAGCTTTCTTT. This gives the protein CASSSPGDTEAFF. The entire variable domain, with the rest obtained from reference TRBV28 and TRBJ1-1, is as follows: DVKVTQSSRYLVKRTGEKVFLECVQDMDHENMFWYRQDPGLGLRLIYFSYDVKMKEKGDIPEGYSVSREKKERFSLILESASTNQTSMYLCASSSPGDTEAFFGQGTRLTVV.

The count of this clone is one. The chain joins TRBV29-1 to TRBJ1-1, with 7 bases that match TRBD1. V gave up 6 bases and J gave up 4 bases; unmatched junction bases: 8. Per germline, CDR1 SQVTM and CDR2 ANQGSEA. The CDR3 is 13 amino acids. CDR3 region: CSVSTGPVTEAFF. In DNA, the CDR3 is TGCAGCGTATCGACAGGGCCTGTCACTGAAGCTTTCTTT. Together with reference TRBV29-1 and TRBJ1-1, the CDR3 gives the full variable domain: SAVISQKPSRDICQRGTSLTIQCQVDSQVTMMFWYRQQPGQSLTLIATANQGSEATYESGFVIDKFPISRPNLTFSTLTVSNMSPEDSSIYLCSVSTGPVTEAFFGQGTRLTVV.

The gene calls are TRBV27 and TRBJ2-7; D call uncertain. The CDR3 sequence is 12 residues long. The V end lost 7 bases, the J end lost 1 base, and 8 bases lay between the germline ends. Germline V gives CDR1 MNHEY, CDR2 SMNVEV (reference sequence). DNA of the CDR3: TGTGCCAGCACCACGGTATCCTACGAGCAGTACTTC. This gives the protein CASTTVSYEQYF.

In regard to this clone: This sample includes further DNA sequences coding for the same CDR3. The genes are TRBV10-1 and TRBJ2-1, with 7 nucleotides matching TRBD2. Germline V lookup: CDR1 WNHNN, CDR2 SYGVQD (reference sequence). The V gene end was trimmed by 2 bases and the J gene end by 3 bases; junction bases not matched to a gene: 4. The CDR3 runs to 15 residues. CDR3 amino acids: CASSERAGDYNEQFF. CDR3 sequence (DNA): TGCGCCAGCAGTGAGCGGGCGGGGGACTACAATGAGCAGTTCTTC.

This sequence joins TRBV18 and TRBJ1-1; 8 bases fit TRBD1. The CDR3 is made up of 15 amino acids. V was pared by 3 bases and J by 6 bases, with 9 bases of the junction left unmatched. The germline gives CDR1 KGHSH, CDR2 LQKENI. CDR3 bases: TGTGCCAGCTCACCCTTGACAGGGGCATTAGCTGAAGCTTTCTTT. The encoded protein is CASSPLTGALAEAFF.